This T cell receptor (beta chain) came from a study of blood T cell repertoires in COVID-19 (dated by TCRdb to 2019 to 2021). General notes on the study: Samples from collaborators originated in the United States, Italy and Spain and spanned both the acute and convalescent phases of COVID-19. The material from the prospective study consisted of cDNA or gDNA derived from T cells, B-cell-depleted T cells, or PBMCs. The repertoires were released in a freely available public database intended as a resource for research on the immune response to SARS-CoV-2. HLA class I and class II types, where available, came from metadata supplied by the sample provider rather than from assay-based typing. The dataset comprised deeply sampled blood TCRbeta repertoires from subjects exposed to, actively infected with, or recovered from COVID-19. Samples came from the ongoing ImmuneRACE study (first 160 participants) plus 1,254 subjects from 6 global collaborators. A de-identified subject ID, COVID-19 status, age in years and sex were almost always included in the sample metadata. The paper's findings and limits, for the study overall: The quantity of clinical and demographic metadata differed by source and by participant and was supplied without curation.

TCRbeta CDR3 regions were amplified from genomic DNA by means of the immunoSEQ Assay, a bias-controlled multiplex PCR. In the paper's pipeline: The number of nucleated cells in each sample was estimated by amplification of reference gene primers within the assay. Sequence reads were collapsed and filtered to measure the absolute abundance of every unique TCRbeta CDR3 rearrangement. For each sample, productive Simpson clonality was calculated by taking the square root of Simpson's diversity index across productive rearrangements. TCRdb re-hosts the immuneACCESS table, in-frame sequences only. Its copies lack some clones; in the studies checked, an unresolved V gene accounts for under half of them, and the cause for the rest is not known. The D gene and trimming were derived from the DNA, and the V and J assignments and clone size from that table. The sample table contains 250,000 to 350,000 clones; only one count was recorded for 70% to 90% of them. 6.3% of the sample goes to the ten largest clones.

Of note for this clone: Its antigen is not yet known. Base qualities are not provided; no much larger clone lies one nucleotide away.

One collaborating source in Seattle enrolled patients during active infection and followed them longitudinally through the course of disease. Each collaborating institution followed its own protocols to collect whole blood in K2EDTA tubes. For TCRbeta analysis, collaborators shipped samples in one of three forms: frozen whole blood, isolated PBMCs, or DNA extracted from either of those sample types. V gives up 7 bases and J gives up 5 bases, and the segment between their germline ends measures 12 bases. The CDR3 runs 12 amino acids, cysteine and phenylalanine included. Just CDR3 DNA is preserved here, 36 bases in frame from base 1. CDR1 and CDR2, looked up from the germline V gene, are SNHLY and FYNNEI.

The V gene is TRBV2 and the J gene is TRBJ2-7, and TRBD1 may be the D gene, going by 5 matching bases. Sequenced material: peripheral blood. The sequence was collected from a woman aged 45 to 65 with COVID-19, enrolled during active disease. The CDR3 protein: CASTRDGHEQYF. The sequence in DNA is TGTGCCAGCACCAGGGATGGGCACGAGCAGTACTTC.